The 14 T cell receptor beta chains in this list originate from one sample, sequenced in a study of regulatory and conventional T cells in RAG deficiency. Clones were read by immunoSEQ multiplex PCR, and TCRdb kept only the in-frame ones, dropping some. The sample yields 25,000 to 35,000 clones, about 95% seen once. Blood CD4+ CD25-low CD127-high conventional T cells supplied the genomic DNA template. The data also belong to a second study, concerning regulatory T cells. That work adds: Amplification used 52 TRBV primers and 13 TRBJ primers.

The source material was CD25- CD4+ T cells sorted from blood. The receptors come from a human donor in good health.

V usage is TRBV7-3 and J usage is TRBJ1-1; no clear D gene. The CDR3 is made up of 13 amino acids. CDR1 SGHTA and CDR2 FQGTGA come from the germline V gene. V lost 4 bases to trimming and J lost 6 bases, with 12 bases between them. The CDR3 DNA sequence: TGTGCCAGCAGCTCTTCAAGGAGGGCTGAAGCTTTCTTT. Its translation is CASSSSRRAEAFF.

DNA of the CDR3: TGTGCCAGCAGCTCAAAGCGGGCCTCCCAAGAGACCCAGTACTTC. Translation: CASSSKRASQETQYF. The J gene is TRBJ2-5, the V gene TRBV7-2; possibly TRBD2 for D (6 bases). Germline CDR1 and CDR2: SGHTA and FQGNSA. CDR3 size: 15 residues. Trimming left V 4 bases short and J 1 base short, with 13 bases between.

The chain combines TRBV27 with TRBJ1-5, with 7 bases fitting TRBD1. The CDR3 loop spans 16 amino acids. Unmatched junction bases numbered 12, after V lost 6 bases and J lost 4 bases. Germline V gene data show CDR1 as MNHEY and CDR2 as SMNVEV (reference sequence). CDR3 sequence: CASSIRGQVGNQPQHF. The CDR3 DNA is TGTGCCAGCAGCATCCGCGGACAGGTCGGGAATCAGCCCCAGCATTTT.

As concerns this clone: No DNA is shown, since the ends of the CDR3 on it are uncertain; the CDR3 is the one TCRdb lists. J is TRBJ2-5 and V is TRBV6-5; the DNA was not used to check the table's D call, TRBD1. A total of 16 residues make up the CDR3, ends included. CDR1 MNHEY and CDR2 SVGAGI come from the germline V gene. The CDR3 here is CASSYSGSGQGETQYF.

The chain is built from TRBV19 and TRBJ2-7, with a tentative D call TRBD1 (6 bases). Germline lookup yields CDR1 LNHDA and CDR2 SQIVND (reference sequence). V dropped 5 bases and J dropped 5 bases, with 13 bases sitting between them. The CDR3 loop spans 13 amino acids. DNA of the CDR3: TGTGCCAGTAGTTTGTCCAGGGGCGACGAGCAGTACTTC. Translation gives CASSLSRGDEQYF.

This clone was recorded once. The rearrangement uses TRBV19 and TRBJ2-7; TRBD1 matches 8 bases. Looked up from germline, CDR1 is LNHDA and CDR2 is SQIVND (reference sequence). With 5 bases clipped from V and 5 bases from J, the junction kept 5 bases outside the gene matches. CDR3 length: 13 residues. DNA for the CDR3: TGTGCCAGTAGTCGACAGGGGAGTAACGAGCAGTACTTC. Encoded protein: CASSRQGSNEQYF. Combining the CDR3 with reference TRBV19 and TRBJ2-7 gives the whole variable domain DGGITQSPKYLFRKEGQNVTLSCEQNLNHDAMYWYRQDPGQGLRLIYYSQIVNDFQKGDIAEGYSVSREKKESFPLTVTSAQKNPTAFYLCASSRQGSNEQYFGPGTRLTVT.

The CDR3 bases are TGTGCCAGCAGCTACAGGGGAAACATTCAGTACTTC. This encodes CASSYRGNIQYF. This chain uses TRBV28 with TRBJ2-4, with 7 nucleotides matching TRBD1. V gave up 6 bases and J gave up 6 bases; unmatched junction bases: 2. The CDR3 is made up of 12 amino acids. Germline lookup yields CDR1 MDHEN and CDR2 SYDVKM.

This clone was seen just once. The chain combines TRBV5-1 with TRBJ2-1; TRBD1 agrees at 12 bases. After removal of 4 bases from V and 9 bases from J, the junction contained 11 bases not matched to a gene. The length of the CDR3 is 16 residues. Germline assignment: CDR1 SGHRS and CDR2 YFSETQ. CDR3 protein: CASSGSRDRGLGEQFF. Here the CDR3 DNA reads TGCGCCAGCAGCGGATCACGGGACAGGGGGCTTGGTGAGCAGTTCTTC.

V is TRBV19 and J is TRBJ1-6; 7 positions agree with TRBD1. The J segment lost 8 bases and the V segment lost 7 bases, leaving 5 bases of the junction unmatched. The length of the CDR3 is 13 residues. Germline V gene sequence: CDR1 LNHDA, CDR2 SQIVND (reference sequence). As DNA, the CDR3 is TGTGCCAGTAACCAAGACAGGGATTCACCCCTCCACTTT. Residues: CASNQDRDSPLHF. The full variable domain, with the rest looked up from reference TRBV19 and TRBJ1-6, is DGGITQSPKYLFRKEGQNVTLSCEQNLNHDAMYWYRQDPGQGLRLIYYSQIVNDFQKGDIAEGYSVSREKKESFPLTVTSAQKNPTAFYLCASNQDRDSPLHFGNGTRLTVT.

The genes are TRBV15 and TRBJ1-2; 7 bases line up with TRBD1. Germline loops: CDR1 LNHNV, CDR2 YYDKDF (reference sequence). This CDR3 is built from 16 residues. The V and J ends lost 2 bases and 5 bases, in that order; junction bases with no gene match: 11. CDR3 bases: TGTGCCACCAGCAGACCCCAGGAGGGGGCCCATTATGGCTACACCTTC. Its protein is CATSRPQEGAHYGYTF.

This clone was detected once. The genes are TRBV18 and TRBJ1-2; TRBD1 might be the D (6 bases). Germline V gene data show CDR1 as KGHSH and CDR2 as LQKENI. The CDR3 has 15 residues. Trimming cost V 5 bases and J 2 bases, with 15 bases left between them. CDR3 amino acids: CASSTGIGANYGYTF. CDR3 bases: TGTGCCAGCTCAACAGGGATCGGGGCCAACTATGGCTACACCTTC.

The gene calls are TRBV4-1 and TRBJ2-6; D is perhaps TRBD2 (6 bases). Trimming pared 2 bases from V and 4 bases from J, leaving 12 bases between. The CDR3 loop spans 16 amino acids. CDR1 is MGHRA, CDR2 YSYEKL, per germline. Written as DNA, the CDR3 is TGCGCCAGCAGCCAAAACGGAGGGACCGGGGCCAACGTCCTGACTTTC. Amino acid sequence: CASSQNGGTGANVLTF.

This chain links TRBV27 with TRBJ2-1, with TRBD2 matching 11 bases. Germline V CDR1 and CDR2: MNHEY, SMNVEV (reference sequence). The CDR3 extends over 16 amino acids. With 7 bases clipped from V and 0 bases from J, the junction kept 5 bases outside the gene matches. CDR3 sequence reads: CASTLAGGPSYNEQFF. The CDR3 nucleotides read TGTGCCAGCACCCTAGCGGGGGGCCCCTCCTACAATGAGCAGTTCTTC.

The V call is TRBV2, the J call TRBJ2-5; weak D call: TRBD2 (6 bases). The germline gives CDR1 SNHLY, CDR2 FYNNEI. The CDR3 contains 13 residues. The CDR3 coding sequence is TGTGTACGGAGGCTAGCGACACAAGAGACCCAGTACTTC. Translated, it gives CVRRLATQETQYF.